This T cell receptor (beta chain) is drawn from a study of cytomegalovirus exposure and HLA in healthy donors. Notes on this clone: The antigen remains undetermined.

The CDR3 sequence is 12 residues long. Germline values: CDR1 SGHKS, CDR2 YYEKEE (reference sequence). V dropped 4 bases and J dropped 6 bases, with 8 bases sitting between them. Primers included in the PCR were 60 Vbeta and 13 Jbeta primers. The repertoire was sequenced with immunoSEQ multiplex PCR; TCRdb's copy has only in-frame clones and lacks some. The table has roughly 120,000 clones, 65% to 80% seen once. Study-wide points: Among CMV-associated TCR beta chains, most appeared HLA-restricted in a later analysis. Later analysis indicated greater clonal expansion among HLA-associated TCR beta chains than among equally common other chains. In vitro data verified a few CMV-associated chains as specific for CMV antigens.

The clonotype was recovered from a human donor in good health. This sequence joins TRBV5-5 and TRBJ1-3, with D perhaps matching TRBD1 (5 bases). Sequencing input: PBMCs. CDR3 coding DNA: TGTGCCAGCAGCCCCGGACAAAACACCATATATTTT. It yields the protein CASSPGQNTIYF.